This TCR beta chain originates from a study of stem cell transplantation in POMP-related autoinflammatory disease. The method was immunoSEQ multiplex PCR; TCRdb's version includes in-frame clones alone and lacks a portion of them. The top ten clones hold roughly 2.2% of a sample with 5,000 or so clones, 80% to 95% of them seen once. This CDR3 spans 15 amino acids. V lost 7 bases and J lost 4, with 20 bases in between. Germline CDR1 reads MNHEY; CDR2 reads SMNVEV (reference sequence). The receptor was isolated from a human patient with POMP-related autoinflammation and immune dysregulation (PRAID). The T cells may partly be graft donor cells. V usage is TRBV27 and J usage is TRBJ2-7; tentatively, D is TRBD1 or TRBD2 (7 bases each). Sequenced here: CD8+ T cells from PBMCs, sampled after stem cell transplantation. CDR3 sequence reads: CASTPSDREGYEQYF. CDR3 DNA: TGTGCCAGCACCCCTTCCGACAGGGAGGGATACGAGCAGTACTTC.